This T cell receptor beta chain appears in the sequencing data of a study of PD-1 blockade in classical Hodgkin lymphoma. General observations from the study: Complete responders matched newly diagnosed patients in baseline diversity.

Each patient experienced a relapse that followed autologous stem cell transplantation, and brentuximab vedotin exposure varied. This clone was counted only a few times. Its specificity is unknown. From germline, CDR1 is SGHRS and CDR2 YFSETQ. Trimming cost V 4 bases and J 5 bases; bases outside gene matches: 6. CDR3 size: 14 residues. Clones were read by immunoSEQ multiplex PCR, and TCRdb kept only the in-frame ones, dropping some. The sample has roughly 150,000 clones, 78% seen once; the top ten hold approximately 9.6%. Specimen: peripheral blood mononuclear cells (PBMCs), collected before the second cycle of nivolumab. The chain combines TRBV5-1 with TRBJ2-3; 8 positions agree with TRBD2. The clonotype comes from a human donor with classical Hodgkin lymphoma. The CDR3 protein is CASSIGGAQDTQYF. CDR3 in DNA: TGCGCCAGCAGCATCGGGGGGGCCCAAGATACGCAGTATTTT.